Below are 22 T cell receptor beta chains sequenced from a single sample in a study of T cells in Graves' hyperthyroidism and ophthalmopathy. TCR beta CDR3 sequences were amplified from RNA transcripts. A set of HTBI primers served as the primers for a first-round RT-PCR of the TCR CDR3. Using its own MiXCR run on the multiplex PCR reads, TCRdb lists one record per CDR3 protein. The sample lists approximately 530,000 distinct CDR3 sequences, 20% occurring once. Sequencing used blood. These TCRs come from a man aged 40-49 years with Graves' ophthalmopathy.

This clonotype was recorded at least ten times. The chain recombines TRBV5-1 with TRBJ1-4; D is perhaps TRBD1 (5 bases). The CDR3 is made up of 15 amino acids. V was trimmed by 0 bases and J by 3 bases, leaving 9 bases between them. Germline loops: CDR1 SGHRS, CDR2 YFSETQ. The CDR3 sequence is CASSLVGTANEKLFF. The CDR3 DNA reads as TGCGCCAGCAGCTTGGTTGGGACTGCTAATGAAAAACTGTTTTTT. The variable domain in full, completed from reference TRBV5-1 and TRBJ1-4, reads KAGVTQTPRYLIKTRGQQVTLSCSPISGHRSVSWYQQTPGQGLQFLFEYFSETQRNKGNFPGRFSGRQFSNSRSEMNVSTLELGDSALYLCASSLVGTANEKLFFGSGTQLSVL.

Ten or more counts support this clonotype. The rearrangement uses TRBV3-1 and TRBJ1-1, with D possibly TRBD1 on 5 matching bases. Trimming stripped 5 bases from V and 3 bases from J, with 13 bases between. The V gene's germline CDR1 is LGHDT and CDR2 YNNKEL (reference sequence). The CDR3 is 14 amino acids. CDR3 in amino acids: CASSRLTGHTEAFF. The CDR3 DNA sequence: TGTGCCAGCAGCAGGTTAACAGGACACACTGAAGCTTTCTTT.

The chain has TRBV10-3 and TRBJ2-7; D uncertain. The CDR3 spans 12 residues. CDR1 ENHRY and CDR2 SYGVKD come from the germline V gene. V lost 3 bases, J lost 6 bases, and 9 bases lay in between. The CDR3 bases are TGTGCCATCAGTGACAACGCATCCGAGCAGTACTTC. This translates into CAISDNASEQYF.

V gene TRBV9 combines with J gene TRBJ2-2; the D gene could be TRBD1 or TRBD2 (7 bases each). V was pared by 2 bases and J by 0 bases, with 14 bases between. Germline V gene lookup returns CDR1 SGDLS and CDR2 YYNGEE. The CDR3 totals 17 residues. The DNA of the CDR3 is TGTGCCAGCAGCGTCCGGGACAGCGGGGCGAACACCGGGGAGCTGTTTTTT. Protein: CASSVRDSGANTGELFF.

This clonotype has at least ten counts. This sequence joins TRBV6-2 or TRBV6-3 and TRBJ2-3, with a weak D call TRBD1 (6 bases). This CDR3 spans 16 amino acids. Germline lookup yields CDR1 MNHEY and CDR2 SVGEGT. V shed 0 bases and J shed 1 base, with 11 bases lying between them. The CDR3 spells CASSYSSRGGTDTQYF. The CDR3 coding sequence is TGTGCCAGCAGTTACTCGTCCAGGGGTGGCACAGATACGCAGTATTTT.

The J gene is TRBJ1-1, the V gene TRBV2; 7 nucleotides match TRBD1. The V and J ends lost 5 bases and 6 bases, in that order; junction bases with no gene match: 6. Germline CDR1 SNHLY, CDR2 FYNNEI. This CDR3 is built from 13 residues. As DNA, the CDR3 is TGTGCCAGCAGTTTCGACAGGGACTCTGAAGCTTTCTTT. This translates into CASSFDRDSEAFF.

This clonotype was seen only a few times. The V gene is TRBV28, the J gene TRBJ1-5, with 9 bases lining up with TRBD1. This CDR3 contains 16 residues. CDR1 is MDHEN and CDR2 is SYDVKM in the germline V gene. Trimming removed 4 bases from V and 0 bases from J; junction bases left unmatched: 4. CDR3 bases: TGTGCCAGCAGTTCGGGACAGGGCCATAGCAATCAGCCCCAGCATTTT. It codes for CASSSGQGHSNQPQHF.

The gene calls are TRBV27 and TRBJ2-7, with D tentatively TRBD1 (6 bases). Trimming took off 1 base at V and 2 bases at J, with 18 bases between the two ends. Germline CDR1 and CDR2: MNHEY and SMNVEV (reference sequence). There are 17 residues in the CDR3. The CDR3 spells CASSLFESVTGAYEQYF. CDR3 coding DNA: TGTGCCAGCAGTTTATTTGAGTCCGTGACAGGCGCCTACGAGCAGTACTTC.

This clonotype occurred a few times. The V gene is TRBV2, the J gene TRBJ2-2; D might be TRBD1 or TRBD2, each matching 5 bases. This CDR3 is 18 amino acids long. Trimming cost V 6 bases and J 4 bases, with 24 bases left between them. Germline V gene data show CDR1 as SNHLY and CDR2 as FYNNEI. The CDR3 DNA reads TGTGCCAGCAGATATCGGAGGCGTCTAGCTGGGGGCACCGGGGAGCTGTTTTTT. Protein product: CASRYRRRLAGGTGELFF. Full variable domain (remainder filled in from reference TRBV2 and TRBJ2-2): EPEVTQTPSHQVTQMGQEVILRCVPISNHLYFYWYRQILGQKVEFLVSFYNNEISEKSEIFDDQFSVERPDGSNFTLKIRSTKLEDSAMYFCASRYRRRLAGGTGELFFGEGSRLTVL.

This clonotype turned up a few times. The chain uses TRBV5-1 and TRBJ2-3, with D unclear. The germline V gene has CDR1 SGHRS and CDR2 YFSETQ. CDR3 length: 13 amino acids. V was trimmed by 9 bases and J by 2 bases, leaving 13 bases between them. DNA for the CDR3: TGCGCCACCAGAGTAGGAACCACAGATACGCAGTATTTT. Protein sequence: CATRVGTTDTQYF.

This chain links TRBV30 with TRBJ1-6; TRBD1 matches 9 bases. The CDR3 runs to 14 residues. Germline CDR1 GTSNPN, CDR2 SVGIG (reference sequence). The trim removed 2 bases at V and 9 bases at J, leaving 5 bases unmatched. The DNA of the CDR3 is TGTGCCTGGAGTAACAGGGGGCGCGGTTCACCCCTCCACTTT. Translated, it gives CAWSNRGRGSPLHF.

This clonotype has just a few counts. This chain uses TRBV27 with TRBJ1-2; D may be TRBD1 (6 bases). Germline V gives CDR1 MNHEY, CDR2 SMNVEV (reference sequence). This CDR3 comprises 19 residues. V lost 7 bases to trimming and J lost 5 bases, with 32 bases between them. CDR3: CASMLREGGRQGLTYGYTF. The CDR3 DNA sequence: TGTGCCAGCATGCTCCGAGAGGGGGGGCGGCAGGGTCTTACGTATGGCTACACCTTC.

This clonotype was seen once. The chain is built from TRBV19 and TRBJ2-1; 16 bases are shared with TRBD2. V dropped 5 bases and J dropped 3; count of bases not matched to a gene: 4. CDR1 is LNHDA and CDR2 is SQIVND in the germline V gene (reference sequence). The CDR3 loop spans 17 amino acids. DNA of the CDR3: TGTGCCAGTAGTCAGGGACTAGCGGGAGGGAACTACAATGAGCAGTTCTTC. Translation: CASSQGLAGGNYNEQFF.

This clonotype was counted a few times. The chain recombines TRBV20-1 with TRBJ2-2, with D perhaps given as TRBD1 or TRBD2 (5 bases each). The V end was cut by 5 bases, the J end by 7 bases, with 20 bases between. The CDR3 sequence is 15 residues long. CDR1 and CDR2 from the germline V gene are DFQATT and SNEGSKA (reference sequence). CDR3 in amino acids: CSASSRDGPGGELFF. CDR3 in DNA: TGCAGTGCTTCGTCTCGGGACGGCCCTGGCGGGGAGCTGTTTTTT.

This clonotype was observed at least ten times. V usage is TRBV20-1 and J usage is TRBJ1-2; D unclear. Germline CDR1 DFQATT, CDR2 SNEGSKA (reference sequence). The CDR3 has 13 amino acids. V lost 3 bases and J 1 base, leaving 9 bases between the germline ends. CDR3 sequence reads: CSASLKVNYGYTF. CDR3 coding DNA: TGCAGTGCTAGCTTAAAAGTTAACTATGGCTACACCTTC.

This clonotype was detected ten times or more. J is TRBJ2-5 and V is TRBV2, with 9 bases matching TRBD2. The CDR3 sequence is 14 residues long. The V and J ends lost 6 bases and 5 bases, in that order; junction bases with no gene match: 7. CDR1 is SNHLY, CDR2 FYNNEI, per germline. CDR3 sequence reads: CASRATSGGETQYF. CDR3 DNA sequence: TGTGCCAGCAGGGCGACTAGCGGTGGGGAGACCCAGTACTTC.

The chain couples TRBV2 to TRBJ2-5, with D perhaps TRBD1 (6 bases). Germline V gives CDR1 SNHLY, CDR2 FYNNEI. The ends were cut back, 8 bases at V and 5 bases at J, with 15 bases in the middle. The CDR3 is 13 residues long. This chain's CDR3 is CASSGAITETQYF. As DNA, the CDR3 is TGTGCCAGCTCAGGGGCAATTACGGAGACCCAGTACTTC. Full variable domain (missing parts from reference TRBV2 and TRBJ2-5): EPEVTQTPSHQVTQMGQEVILRCVPISNHLYFYWYRQILGQKVEFLVSFYNNEISEKSEIFDDQFSVERPDGSNFTLKIRSTKLEDSAMYFCASSGAITETQYFGPGTRLLVL.

This clonotype was recorded many times. The chain recombines TRBV28 with TRBJ2-1, with TRBD2 matching over 8 bases. The CDR3 totals 16 residues. Germline loops: CDR1 MDHEN, CDR2 SYDVKM. With 4 bases clipped from V and 0 bases from J, the junction kept 5 bases outside the gene matches. CDR3 region: CASSSGGGSSYNEQFF. CDR3 nucleotide sequence: TGTGCCAGCAGTTCCGGCGGGGGGAGCTCCTACAATGAGCAGTTCTTC.

This clonotype has just a few counts. This chain connects TRBV12-3 or TRBV12-4 to TRBJ2-7; 7 nucleotides line up with TRBD1. The CDR3 totals 15 residues. Trimming cost V 5 bases and J 1 base; bases outside gene matches: 8. DNA for the CDR3: TGTGCCAGCAGTCACCAGAACAGGGGATCCTACGAGCAGTACTTC. Its protein product is CASSHQNRGSYEQYF.

This clonotype was detected many times. The J gene is TRBJ2-1, the V gene TRBV20-1, with TRBD2 matching 9 bases. Per germline, CDR1 DFQATT and CDR2 SNEGSKA (reference sequence). V trimming: 1 base; J trimming: 6 bases; junction bases outside the gene matches: 4. This CDR3 is 14 amino acids long. The CDR3 region is CSARVGSGSNEQFF. In DNA, the CDR3 is TGCAGTGCTAGAGTCGGTAGCGGGAGCAATGAGCAGTTCTTC.

Points on this clonotype: Germline and junction disagree at one end, which may indicate a read error. The chain has TRBV28 and TRBJ2-1; TRBD2 matches at 10 bases. Germline V gives CDR1 MDHEN, CDR2 SYDVKM. The CDR3 totals 15 residues. The CDR3 nucleotides read TGTCCCAGCAGAGGAGCGGGAGGGCCGGCGAATGAGCAGTTCTTC. This codes for CPSRGAGGPANEQFF. The full variable domain, in which reference TRBV28 and TRBJ2-1 provide the parts outside the CDR3, is DVKVTQSSRYLVKRTGEKVFLECVQDMDHENMFWYRQDPGLGLRLIYFSYDVKMKEKGDIPEGYSVSREKKERFSLILESASTNQTSMYLCPSRGAGGPANEQFFGPGTRLTVL.

This clonotype was picked up many times. The chain uses TRBV18 and TRBJ1-5, with a tentative D call TRBD1 (5 bases). CDR1 KGHSH and CDR2 LQKENI come from the germline V gene. The CDR3 length is 14 residues. The V end lost 0 bases, the J end lost 8 bases, and 11 bases lay between the germline ends. CDR3 protein: CASSPPSGGKPQHF. The CDR3 DNA sequence: TGTGCCAGCTCACCACCGAGCGGGGGGAAGCCCCAGCATTTT.